Below, one TCR beta chain is given with its context. The antigen remains undetermined. Germline is not matched at one junction end, which may reflect a read error. The read ends 3 residues early relative to the CDR3; the germline J gene fills the gap. This entry belongs to a study of T cells in women clearing cervical HPV infection. Study-wide context: Case blood was drawn when the lesion was first found; control blood after infection became undetectable. Study-wide points: Cases carried less TRBV6-7 than controls: approximately 0.1% versus 0.16%. Timing of associations relative to infection is unclear; T-cell subsets were not isolated. Richness plus V gene abundances separated cases from controls with AUC 0.7 to 0.9.

The CDR3 runs to 17 residues. Per germline, CDR1 LGHNA and CDR2 YNFKEQ. Clones were read by immunoSEQ multiplex PCR, and TCRdb kept only the in-frame ones, dropping some. The repertoire table contains over 15,000 clones. The rearrangement uses TRBV4-2 and TRBJ2-1; 12 bases map to TRBD2. The source of this sequence is a woman between 18 and 70 years old with a cervical HPV16 infection that either progressed to CIN3+ or cleared (not recorded which). Sequencing was carried out using blood buffy coat. The CDR3 here is CASSLGKLAGGYNEQFF. The CDR3 bases that were read are TGCGCCAGCAGCCTCGGCAAACTAGCGGGGGGATACAATGAG.